A selection of T cell receptor beta chains follows, all from one sample in a study of blood T cell repertoires in COVID-19. The repertoire was sequenced with immunoSEQ multiplex PCR; TCRdb's copy has only in-frame clones and lacks some. This table has under 300,000 clones, roughly 80% appearing once. Sequenced input: peripheral blood. These receptors all come from a woman under 30 with acute or convalescent COVID-19. The CDR3 runs from the conserved cysteine through the conserved F or W.

V gene	J gene	CDR3 protein
TRBV6-2/TRBV6-3	TRBJ1-2	CASSYSGSLAVYGYTF
TRBV28	TRBJ2-7	CASSLPSEERDILYEQYF
TRBV28	TRBJ2-7	CASSFLSYEQYF
TRBV11-2	TRBJ2-7	CASSRLAGVEEQYF
TRBV18	TRBJ1-1	CASSTDRGVMNTEAFF
TRBV7-8	TRBJ2-1	CASSTPGLAGVLDNEQFF
TRBV6-4	TRBJ2-1	CASSALGGSRDEQFF
TRBV19	TRBJ2-2	CASRRGRGATGELFF
TRBV7-2	TRBJ1-2	CASSSNRGGYTF
TRBV18	TRBJ2-1	CASSPAGGTNEQFF
TRBV2	TRBJ1-2	CASSEGAGSYYGYTF
TRBV6-5	TRBJ1-2	CASSYPGQGSYGYTF
TRBV7-8	TRBJ1-5	CASSLTGGGLQPQHF
TRBV28	TRBJ2-5	CASSSPGQGDDQYF
TRBV27	TRBJ2-7	CASSSGRSYEQYF
TRBV11-2	TRBJ1-4	CASSPFATNEKLFF
TRBV5-1	TRBJ1-2	CASRRLGEANYGYTF
TRBV18	TRBJ2-2	CASSRQRDSYTGELFF
TRBV19	TRBJ2-7	CASSAGTWTYEQYF
TRBV4-2	TRBJ2-5	CASSQDPGQGETQYF
TRBV7-2	TRBJ1-2	CASGGQLNYGYTF
TRBV9	TRBJ2-3	CASSVGTGGLTDTQYF
TRBV2	TRBJ2-1	CASIGLAGGNEQFF
TRBV7-9	TRBJ1-2	CASTVGGVYGYTF
TRBV12-3/TRBV12-4	TRBJ1-2	CASSRGESYGYTF
TRBV7-9	TRBJ1-1	CASSLQGGVTEAFF
TRBV11-2	TRBJ2-3	CASSSWGLQRTDTQYF
TRBV6-2/TRBV6-3	TRBJ2-1	CASSKQPGLAGRFYNEQFF
TRBV18	TRBJ2-3	CASSPTGTSTDTQYF
TRBV7-6	TRBJ1-2	CASSLGTAAYYGYTF